The 27 T cell receptor beta chains given below trace back to one sample, sequenced in a study of human T cells and chemical hapten exposure. MiXCR was run by TCRdb on the RACE reads, yielding one entry per CDR3 protein. The sample contains just under 350,000 distinct CDR3 sequences, around 7% of which appear only once. Noted time point: patch test 1, 2 weeks after DPC sensitization. The treatment here: therapeutic diphenylcyclopropenone sensitization with weekly scalp DPC. The sequences come from whole blood, collected in connection with sensitization to the hapten diphenylcyclopropenone (DPC). All receptors come from a woman aged 18-30 years with alopecia areata. Some clones in this sample may be carry-over from other donors' samples.

A few counts support this clonotype. The chain uses TRBV5-1 and TRBJ1-3; D remains unclear. This CDR3 is 14 amino acids long. V was trimmed by 4 bases and J by 4 bases, leaving 12 bases between them. Germline V CDR1 and CDR2: SGHRS, YFSETQ. CDR3 DNA: TGCGCCAGCAGCCCCCGAACCGACGGAAACACCATATATTTT. Protein sequence: CASSPRTDGNTIYF.

This clonotype appeared many times. One end of the junction is discordant with germline, which a read error may explain. This chain joins TRBV5-1 and TRBJ2-2; D is ambiguous. Germline CDR1 and CDR2: SGHRS and YFSETQ. The CDR3 is 13 residues long. The CDR3 reads CASSLGNTGELFF. CDR3 DNA sequence: TGTGCCAGCAGTCTGGGGAACACCGGGGAGCTGTTTTTT.

This chain links TRBV12-3 or TRBV12-4 with TRBJ2-3, with 7 nucleotides matching TRBD2. There are 15 residues in the CDR3. V lost 2 bases to trimming and J lost 5 bases; unmatched junction nucleotides: 7. CDR3 amino acids: CASSLKAGLQDTQYF. In DNA form, the CDR3 reads TGTGCCAGCAGTTTAAAAGCGGGGCTGCAAGATACGCAGTATTTT.

Concerning this clonotype: In this CDR3 the conserved last residue, phenylalanine or tryptophan, is missing, so a read error is likely. The chain joins TRBV3-1 to TRBJ1-1; D is uncertain. Germline V gene sequence: CDR1 LGHDT, CDR2 YNNKEL (reference sequence). Trimming took off 4 bases at V and 0 bases at J, with 12 bases between the two ends. The CDR3 spans 15 residues. The CDR3 DNA reads TGTGCCAGCAGCCGACGAAACGAAATGAACACTGAAGCTTTCATT. This encodes CASSRRNEMNTEAFI.

This clonotype appeared many times. The CDR3 DNA follows: TGCGCCAGCACGCCTGGCAGGCCCACAGATACGCAGTATTTT. Its protein product is CASTPGRPTDTQYF. V and J are TRBV5-1 and TRBJ2-3; D uncertain. Trimming stripped 6 bases from V and 2 bases from J, with 13 bases between. The V gene's germline CDR1 is SGHRS and CDR2 YFSETQ. This CDR3 has 14 amino acids.

The sample holds many counts of this clonotype. The chain has TRBV12-3 or TRBV12-4 and TRBJ1-2, with D hard to call. Trimming took off 1 base at V and 4 bases at J, with 10 bases between the two ends. The length of the CDR3 is 14 residues. The CDR3 reads CASSLGSGLYGYTF. The CDR3 bases are TGTGCCAGCAGTTTAGGATCCGGACTCTATGGCTACACCTTC.

The rearrangement links TRBV4-1 to TRBJ1-2, with TRBD1 matching over 8 bases. The trim removed 6 bases at V and 2 bases at J, leaving 8 bases unmatched. Per the germline V gene, CDR1 is MGHRA and CDR2 is YSYEKL. This CDR3 has 15 residues. CDR3 nucleotide sequence: TGCGCCAGCAGACCTTTTGGACAGGGCAACTATGGCTACACCTTC. Translated, it gives CASRPFGQGNYGYTF.

This clonotype has only a few counts. At one boundary the junction diverges from the germline segment, which might be a read error. This chain uses TRBV12-3 or TRBV12-4 with TRBJ2-3; D unclear. The CDR3 loop spans 12 amino acids. The CDR3 DNA follows: TGTGCCAGCAGTTTTAGCAGAGATACGCAGTATTTT. It yields the protein CASSFSRDTQYF.

This chain connects TRBV28 to TRBJ1-4; 8 bases align to TRBD1. From germline, CDR1 is MDHEN and CDR2 SYDVKM. J was trimmed by 7 bases and V by 6 bases; bases with no gene match: 10. The CDR3 is made up of 15 amino acids. As DNA, the CDR3 is TGTGCCAGCAGCCCCATCGTGGACAGGGTTGAAAAACTGTTTTTT. Translating it yields CASSPIVDRVEKLFF.

In regard to this clonotype: Compared with germline, one end of the junction differs, possibly owing to a read error. J is TRBJ2-5 and V is TRBV14; TRBD2 matches 12 bases. Germline values: CDR1 SGHDN, CDR2 FVKESK. This CDR3 is 13 amino acids long. The CDR3 DNA is TGTGCCAGCAGCCGGACTACTAGCGGGGGGAAAATCTTC. Translation: CASSRTTSGGKIF.

This clonotype has at least ten counts. The chain is built from TRBV7-3 and TRBJ1-1; D perhaps matches TRBD1 (6 bases). The CDR3 covers 14 residues. From germline, CDR1 is SGHTA and CDR2 FQGTGA. Deletions cut 5 bases from V and 4 bases from J, with 14 bases between. The CDR3 protein is CASSLQGSSTEAFF. CDR3 coding DNA: TGTGCCAGCAGCCTGCAGGGGAGTAGCACTGAAGCTTTCTTT.

In its sample, this clonotype was seen a few times. The chain joins TRBV13 to TRBJ1-1, with 7 bases matching TRBD1. This CDR3 is 14 amino acids long. CDR1 and CDR2 from the germline V gene are PRHDT and FYEKMQ (reference sequence). V lost 5 bases to trimming and J lost 8 bases; unmatched junction nucleotides: 11. The CDR3 reads CASSPKTGLIEAFF. Written as DNA, the CDR3 is TGTGCCAGCAGCCCCAAGACAGGGTTGATCGAAGCTTTCTTT. The whole variable domain, filled in from reference TRBV13 and TRBJ1-1, reads AAGVIQSPRHLIKEKRETATLKCYPIPRHDTVYWYQQGPGQDPQFLISFYEKMQSDKGSIPDRFSAQQFSDYHSELNMSSLELGDSALYFCASSPKTGLIEAFFGQGTRLTVV.

This clonotype was recorded many times. This rearrangement joins TRBV10-3 to TRBJ1-1; the match to TRBD1 covers 9 bases. The J segment lost 4 bases and the V segment lost 10 bases, leaving 4 bases of the junction unmatched. The CDR3 sequence is 12 residues long. CDR1 is ENHRY and CDR2 is SYGVKD in the germline V gene. The CDR3: CATGTGITEAFF. As DNA, the CDR3 is TGTGCCACCGGGACAGGGATCACTGAAGCTTTCTTT.

The chain is built from TRBV27 and TRBJ2-7, with D unclear. This CDR3 region has 15 residues. Trimming stripped 2 bases from V and 2 bases from J, with 13 bases between. Germline CDR1 MNHEY, CDR2 SMNVEV (reference sequence). For the CDR3, the DNA is TGTGCCAGCAGTTTACGATACGGATATACCTACGAGCAGTACTTC. Amino acid sequence: CASSLRYGYTYEQYF.

There are a few counts of this clonotype. This chain links TRBV7-3 with TRBJ1-1; D is ambiguous. Germline CDR1 reads SGHTA; CDR2 reads FQGTGA. V lost 2 bases and J lost 4, with 11 bases in between. The length of the CDR3 is 14 residues. The CDR3 DNA follows: TGTGCCAGCAGCTTAGGGATCCGGGGCACTGAAGCTTTCTTT. Its protein is CASSLGIRGTEAFF.

The chain uses TRBV11-2 and TRBJ2-3, with 7 bases aligning to TRBD2. The V gene end was trimmed by 4 bases and the J gene end by 3 bases; junction bases not matched to a gene: 7. This CDR3 has 15 amino acids. Germline-derived CDR1 and CDR2 are SGHAT and FQNNGV. The CDR3 DNA follows: TGTGCCAGCAGCTCCGGGGAGGGCGAGACAGATACGCAGTATTTT. It yields the protein CASSSGEGETDTQYF.

The V gene is TRBV5-1, the J gene TRBJ2-3, with no clear D. V was pared by 0 bases and J by 5 bases, with 13 bases between. The CDR3 has 15 residues. Germline CDR1 and CDR2: SGHRS and YFSETQ. Written as DNA, the CDR3 is TGCGCCAGCAGCTTGGTAAGGGTCCCTCAAGATACGCAGTATTTT. Its protein is CASSLVRVPQDTQYF.

This clonotype has at least ten counts. The chain uses TRBV18 and TRBJ2-3; maybe TRBD2 (5 bases). The V end was cut by 2 bases, the J end by 4 bases, with 10 bases between. This CDR3 contains 14 residues. Germline V gene sequence: CDR1 KGHSH, CDR2 LQKENI. In DNA form, the CDR3 reads TGTGCCAGCTCACCAAGGAGCGGAGCAGATACGCAGTATTTT. As protein: CASSPRSGADTQYF.

The chain couples TRBV28 to TRBJ1-3; D gene ambiguous. The germline V gene has CDR1 MDHEN and CDR2 SYDVKM. This CDR3 is built from 14 residues. V dropped 8 bases and J dropped 0 bases, with 11 bases sitting between them. For the CDR3, the DNA is TGTGCCAGCGAATCCGCGGGCTCTGGAAACACCATATATTTT. Translating gives CASESAGSGNTIYF.

V gene TRBV6-2 or TRBV6-3 combines with J gene TRBJ2-7; tentatively, D is TRBD2 (7 bases). The ends were cut back, 7 bases at V and 4 bases at J, with 14 bases in the middle. The CDR3 covers 13 residues. The V gene's germline CDR1 is MNHEY and CDR2 SVGEGT. The CDR3 protein is CASNRRGGYEQYF. The CDR3 DNA reads TGTGCCAGCAATCGCAGGGGAGGGTACGAGCAGTACTTC.

This clonotype was seen repeatedly, ten times or more. V and J are TRBV4-1 and TRBJ2-7; the match to TRBD2 covers 8 bases. This CDR3 has 17 residues. The J segment lost 2 bases and the V segment lost 6 bases, leaving 15 bases of the junction unmatched. Germline-derived CDR1 and CDR2 are MGHRA and YSYEKL. CDR3 region: CASSRITALAGPYEQYF. The CDR3 DNA reads as TGCGCCAGCAGTCGTATAACCGCCTTAGCGGGGCCCTACGAGCAGTACTTC.

A remark on this clonotype: One end of the junction varies from germline; a read error may be responsible. The chain uses TRBV20-1 and TRBJ1-6; D is uncertain. Germline V lookup: CDR1 DFQATT, CDR2 SNEGSKA (reference sequence). The CDR3 has 14 amino acids. CDR3 in DNA: TGCAGTGCTAGATTAAGTCTCGATCATTCACCCATCCAATTT. Translated, it gives CSARLSLDHSPIQF.

This clonotype appeared many times. This sequence joins TRBV10-3 and TRBJ2-3; the D gene is possibly TRBD1 (5 bases). The CDR3 has 12 residues. Germline loops: CDR1 ENHRY, CDR2 SYGVKD. Trimming shortened V by 6 bases and J by 3 bases, and 7 bases separated the two germline ends. The CDR3 region is CAIRDKTDTQYF. In DNA, the CDR3 is TGTGCCATCAGGGACAAAACAGATACGCAGTATTTT.

The rearrangement links TRBV6-5 to TRBJ2-1; TRBD2 matches 9 bases. The ends lost 2 bases at V and 8 bases at J; junction bases unmatched: 13. Germline CDR1 is MNHEY and CDR2 is SVGAGI. The CDR3 contains 17 residues. The CDR3 nucleotides are TGTGCCAGCAGTTACAGAATTGGCGGGGGGGCCGGGTATGAGCAGTTCTTC. It specifies CASSYRIGGGAGYEQFF.

The chain joins TRBV20-1 to TRBJ2-1, with D perhaps matching TRBD2 (6 bases). Looked up from germline, CDR1 is DFQATT and CDR2 is SNEGSKA (reference sequence). The CDR3 has 15 residues. Trimming removed 3 bases at V and 2 bases at J, with 14 bases between. The CDR3 nucleotides read TGCAGTGCTAGGGAAGCCGGGAGAACCTACAATGAGCAGTTCTTC. The encoded protein is CSAREAGRTYNEQFF.

This clonotype has at least ten counts. J is TRBJ2-1 and V is TRBV5-1, with TRBD2 identical over 7 bases. The V and J ends lost 4 bases and 12 bases, in that order; junction bases with no gene match: 7. Germline CDR1 reads SGHRS; CDR2 reads YFSETQ. There are 12 residues in the CDR3. CDR3 nucleotides: TGCGCCAGCAGCACGACGCGCGGGGGGCAGTTCTTC. It codes for CASSTTRGGQFF.

This clonotype was observed many times. The chain has TRBV29-1 and TRBJ1-1, with 11 bases identical to TRBD1. The CDR3 is 11 amino acids. Per the germline V gene, CDR1 is SQVTM and CDR2 is ANQGSEA. The V and J ends lost 6 bases and 11 bases, in that order; junction bases with no gene match: 5. The CDR3 nucleotides read TGCAGCGTCGGACAGGGGGCTCGGGCTTTCTTT. It codes for CSVGQGARAFF.